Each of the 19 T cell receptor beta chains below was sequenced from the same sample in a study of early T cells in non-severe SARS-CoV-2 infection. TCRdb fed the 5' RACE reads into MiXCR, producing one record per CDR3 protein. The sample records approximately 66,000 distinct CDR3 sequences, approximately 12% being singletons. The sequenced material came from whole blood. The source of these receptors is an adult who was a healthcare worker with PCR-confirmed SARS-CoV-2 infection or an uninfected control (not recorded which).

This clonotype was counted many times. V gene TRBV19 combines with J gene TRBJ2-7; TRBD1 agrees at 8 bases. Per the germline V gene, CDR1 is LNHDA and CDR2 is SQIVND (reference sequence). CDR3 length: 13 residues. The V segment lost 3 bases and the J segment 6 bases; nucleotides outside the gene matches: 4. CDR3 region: CASSIGDRGEQYF. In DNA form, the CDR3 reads TGTGCCAGTAGTATTGGAGACAGGGGCGAGCAGTACTTC.

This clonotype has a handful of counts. CDR3 protein: CASSLAPAGSEEGAFF. CDR3 nucleotides: TGCGCCAGCAGCTTGGCCCCGGCAGGAAGTGAGGAGGGAGCTTTCTTT. The rearrangement uses TRBV5-1 and TRBJ1-1; D is uncertain. The germline CDR1 and CDR2 sequences are SGHRS and YFSETQ. Trimming stripped 0 bases from V and 10 bases from J, with 22 bases between. The CDR3 totals 16 residues.

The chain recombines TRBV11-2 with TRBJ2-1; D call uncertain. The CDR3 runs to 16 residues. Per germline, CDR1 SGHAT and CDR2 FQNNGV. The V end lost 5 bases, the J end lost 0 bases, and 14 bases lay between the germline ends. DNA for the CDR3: TGTGCCAGCAGCCCCCTTAGGACCAGCTCCTACAATGAGCAGTTCTTC. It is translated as CASSPLRTSSYNEQFF.

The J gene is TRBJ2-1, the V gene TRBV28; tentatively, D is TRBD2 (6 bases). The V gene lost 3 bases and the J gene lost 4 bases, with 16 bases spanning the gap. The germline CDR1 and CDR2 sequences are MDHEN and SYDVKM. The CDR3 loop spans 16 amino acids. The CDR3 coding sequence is TGTGCCAGCAGTTTGGTGGGCGGGATCGGATACAATGAGCAGTTCTTC. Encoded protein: CASSLVGGIGYNEQFF.

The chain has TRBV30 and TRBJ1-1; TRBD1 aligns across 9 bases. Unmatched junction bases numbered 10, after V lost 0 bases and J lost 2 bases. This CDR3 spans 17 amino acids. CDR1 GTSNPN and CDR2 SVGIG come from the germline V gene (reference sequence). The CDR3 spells CAWSVRRLGQGNTEAFF. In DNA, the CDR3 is TGTGCCTGGAGTGTACGCCGGCTGGGACAGGGAAACACTGAAGCTTTCTTT.

CDR3 sequence: CASSPFGGVDQPQHF. The CDR3 region has the DNA TGCGCCAGCAGCCCCTTCGGGGGAGTCGATCAGCCCCAGCATTTT. The rearrangement links TRBV5-1 to TRBJ1-5; TRBD1 is a possible D gene (5 bases). This CDR3 has 15 residues. In germline, CDR1 is SGHRS, CDR2 YFSETQ. Trimming left V 4 bases short and J 5 bases short, with 16 bases between. The entire variable domain, with the rest obtained from reference TRBV5-1 and TRBJ1-5, is as follows: KAGVTQTPRYLIKTRGQQVTLSCSPISGHRSVSWYQQTPGQGLQFLFEYFSETQRNKGNFPGRFSGRQFSNSRSEMNVSTLELGDSALYLCASSPFGGVDQPQHFGDGTRLSIL.

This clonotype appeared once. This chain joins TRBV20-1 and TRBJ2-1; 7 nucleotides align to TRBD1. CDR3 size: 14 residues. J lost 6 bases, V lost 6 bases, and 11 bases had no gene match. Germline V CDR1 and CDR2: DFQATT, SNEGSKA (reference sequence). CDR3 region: CSAPPDRLPNEQFF. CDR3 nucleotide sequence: TGCAGTGCCCCACCGGACAGGCTCCCCAATGAGCAGTTCTTC.

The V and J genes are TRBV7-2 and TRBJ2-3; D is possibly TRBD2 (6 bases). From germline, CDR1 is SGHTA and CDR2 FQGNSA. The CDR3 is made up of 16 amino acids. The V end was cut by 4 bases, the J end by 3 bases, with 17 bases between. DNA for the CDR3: TGTGCCAGCAGCTCTTCGGCGGGGTACTCTACAGATACGCAGTATTTT. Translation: CASSSSAGYSTDTQYF.

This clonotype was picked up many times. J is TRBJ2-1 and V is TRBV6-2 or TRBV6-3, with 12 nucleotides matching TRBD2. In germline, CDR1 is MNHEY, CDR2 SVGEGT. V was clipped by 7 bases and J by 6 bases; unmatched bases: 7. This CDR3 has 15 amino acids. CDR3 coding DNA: TGTGCCAGCATCAAGCGGACTAGCGGGATCAATGAGCAGTTCTTC. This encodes CASIKRTSGINEQFF.

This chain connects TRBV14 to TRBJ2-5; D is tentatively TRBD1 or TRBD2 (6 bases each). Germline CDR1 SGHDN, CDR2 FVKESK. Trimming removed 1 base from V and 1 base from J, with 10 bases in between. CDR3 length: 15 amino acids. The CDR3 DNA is TGTGCCAGCAGCCAAGCTAGGGGGGCCCAAGAGACCCAGTACTTC. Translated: CASSQARGAQETQYF. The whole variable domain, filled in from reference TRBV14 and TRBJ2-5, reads EAGVTQFPSHSVIEKGQTVTLRCDPISGHDNLYWYRRVMGKEIKFLLHFVKESKQDESGMPNNRFLAERTGGTYSTLKVQPAELEDSGVYFCASSQARGAQETQYFGPGTRLLVL.

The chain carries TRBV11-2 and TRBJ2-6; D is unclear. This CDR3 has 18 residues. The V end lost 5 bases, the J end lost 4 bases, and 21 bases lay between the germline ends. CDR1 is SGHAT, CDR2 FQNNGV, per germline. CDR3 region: CASSQYVSAITGANVLTF. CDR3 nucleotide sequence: TGTGCCAGCAGCCAATATGTATCGGCGATAACCGGGGCCAACGTCCTGACTTTC. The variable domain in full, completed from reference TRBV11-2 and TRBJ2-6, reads EAGVAQSPRYKIIEKRQSVAFWCNPISGHATLYWYQQILGQGPKLLIQFQNNGVVDDSQLPKDRFSAERLKGVDSTLKIQPAKLEDSAVYLCASSQYVSAITGANVLTFGAGSRLTVL.

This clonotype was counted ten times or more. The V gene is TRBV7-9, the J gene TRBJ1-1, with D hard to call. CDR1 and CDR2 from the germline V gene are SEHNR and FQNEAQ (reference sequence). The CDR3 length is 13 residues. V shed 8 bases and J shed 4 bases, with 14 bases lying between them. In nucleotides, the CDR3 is TGTGCCAGCCACAGATGGTCAGTCACTGAAGCTTTCTTT. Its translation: CASHRWSVTEAFF.

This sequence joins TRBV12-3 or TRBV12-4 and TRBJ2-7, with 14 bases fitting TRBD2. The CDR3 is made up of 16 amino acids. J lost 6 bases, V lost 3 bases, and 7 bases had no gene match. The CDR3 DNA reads TGTGCCAGCAGTTTCGGGACTAGCGGGAGCAGGGGCGAGCAGTACTTC. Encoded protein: CASSFGTSGSRGEQYF.

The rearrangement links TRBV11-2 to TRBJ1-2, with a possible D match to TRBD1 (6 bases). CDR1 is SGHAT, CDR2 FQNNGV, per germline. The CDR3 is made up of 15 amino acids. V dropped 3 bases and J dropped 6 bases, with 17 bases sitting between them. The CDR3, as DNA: TGTGCCAGCAGCTTCAACTCCGGGACAACTGATGGCTACACCTTC. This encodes CASSFNSGTTDGYTF.

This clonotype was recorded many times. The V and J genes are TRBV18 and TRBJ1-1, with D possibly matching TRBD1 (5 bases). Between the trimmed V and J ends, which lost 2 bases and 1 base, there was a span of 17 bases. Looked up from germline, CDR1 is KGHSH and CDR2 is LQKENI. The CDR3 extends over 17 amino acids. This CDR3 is CASSPWTAGPGNTEAFF. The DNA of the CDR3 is TGTGCCAGCTCACCATGGACGGCGGGGCCGGGGAACACTGAAGCTTTCTTT.

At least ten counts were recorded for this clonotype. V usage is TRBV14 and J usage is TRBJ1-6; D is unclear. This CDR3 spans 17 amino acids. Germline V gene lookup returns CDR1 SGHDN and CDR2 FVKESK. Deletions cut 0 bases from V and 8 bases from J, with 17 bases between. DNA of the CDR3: TGTGCCAGCAGCCAAGATGAAGGTTATGGGTTTTATTCACCCCTCCACTTT. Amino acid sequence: CASSQDEGYGFYSPLHF. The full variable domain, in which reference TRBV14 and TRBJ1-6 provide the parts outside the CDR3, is EAGVTQFPSHSVIEKGQTVTLRCDPISGHDNLYWYRRVMGKEIKFLLHFVKESKQDESGMPNNRFLAERTGGTYSTLKVQPAELEDSGVYFCASSQDEGYGFYSPLHFGNGTRLTVT.

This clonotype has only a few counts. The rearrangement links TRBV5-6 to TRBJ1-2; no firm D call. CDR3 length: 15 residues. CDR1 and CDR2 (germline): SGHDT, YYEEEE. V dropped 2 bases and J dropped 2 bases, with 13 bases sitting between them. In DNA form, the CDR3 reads TGTGCCAGCAGCTTAGGTCATACATACAACTATGGCTACACCTTC. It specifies CASSLGHTYNYGYTF.

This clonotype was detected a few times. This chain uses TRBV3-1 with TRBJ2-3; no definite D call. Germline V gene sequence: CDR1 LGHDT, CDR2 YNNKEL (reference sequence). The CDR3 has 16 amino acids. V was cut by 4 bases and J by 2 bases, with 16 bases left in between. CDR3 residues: CASSPVTGSHTDTQYF. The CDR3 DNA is TGTGCCAGCAGCCCGGTCACCGGGTCACACACAGATACGCAGTATTTT.

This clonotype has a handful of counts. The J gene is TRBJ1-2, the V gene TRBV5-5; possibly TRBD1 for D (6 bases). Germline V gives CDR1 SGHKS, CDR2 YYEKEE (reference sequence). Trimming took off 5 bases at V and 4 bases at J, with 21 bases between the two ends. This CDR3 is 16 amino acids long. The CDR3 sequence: CASSPTGGRGSYGYTF. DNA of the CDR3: TGTGCCAGCAGTCCGACAGGAGGTCGGGGGAGCTATGGCTACACCTTC. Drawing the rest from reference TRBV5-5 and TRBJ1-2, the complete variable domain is DAGVTQSPTHLIKTRGQQVTLRCSPISGHKSVSWYQQVLGQGPQFIFQYYEKEERGRGNFPDRFSARQFPNYSSELNVNALLLGDSALYLCASSPTGGRGSYGYTFGSGTRLTVV.